This section outlines one T cell receptor (beta chain) sequence together with its context. Repertoires were generated with immunoSEQ multiplex PCR, while TCRdb's copy carries only in-frame clones and drops some. Among almost 400,000 clones, 89% were seen once, and the ten largest hold over 1.5%. The CDR3 is 13 residues long. Germline lookup yields CDR1 MNHEY and CDR2 SVGAGI. The ends were cut back, 6 bases at V and 5 bases at J, with 13 bases in the middle. Noted treatment: roughly 20 received Ad26.COV2.S at low or high dose, single or two shots; about 5 received placebo; per-sample allocation not given. Each sample was drawn 63 days after the first injection (of vaccine or placebo). This entry comes from a study of Ad26.COV2.S vaccination and SARS-CoV-2 variants. Study at large: The trial was COV1001 and the donor's arm was Ad26.COV2.S.

The sample in question was peripheral blood, obtained in a trial of Ad26.COV2.S vaccine versus placebo. This receptor was identified in a person aged 18-65 years who received the Ad26.COV2.S COVID-19 vaccine or a placebo. V gene TRBV6-5 combines with J gene TRBJ2-5; tentatively, D is TRBD1 (5 bases). The CDR3 bases are TGTGCCAGCAGGGCAACAGGAGTGGAGACCCAGTACTTC. Translation gives CASRATGVETQYF.